This T cell receptor (beta chain) was profiled in a study of Graves' ophthalmopathy and Graves' hyperthyroidism. Points from the study as a whole: Prediction of ophthalmopathy progression reached roughly 70% sensitivity and roughly 72% specificity. Detected in blood as well were most expanded thyroid clonotypes with frequency above 0.001.

Using RNA transcripts, the TCR beta CDR3 regions were amplified. HTBI-primed first-round RT-PCR preceded second-round multiplex PCR. TCRdb reprocessed the multiplex PCR reads via MiXCR and lists one record per CDR3 protein. The sample contains 360,000 or so distinct CDR3 sequences, about a sixth of which appear only once. This clonotype has only a few counts. Its antigen is undetermined. All donors with ophthalmopathy were recorded as having moderate-to-severe activity, CAS ≥3, NOSPECS ≥4 and a duration under 3 months. PBMCs stemmed from more than 9.5 ml of fresh peripheral blood. The origin of this receptor is a woman younger than 35 with Graves' ophthalmopathy. Sequences were obtained from peripheral blood.

The CDR3 reads CASSGTGVYPEAFF. The DNA of the CDR3 is TGTGCCAGCAGCGGGACAGGGGTATACCCTGAAGCTTTCTTT. This sequence joins TRBV12-3 or TRBV12-4 and TRBJ1-1; 10 bases match TRBD1. V was clipped by 6 bases and J by 6 bases; unmatched bases: 7. CDR3 length: 14 residues.